A selection of T cell receptor beta chains follows, all from one sample in a study of T-cell reconstitution after alpha-beta-depleted transplantation in children. One entry per CDR3 protein, called by TCRdb with MiXCR from the PCR reads. In the table there are 450,000 to 600,000 distinct CDR3 sequences, about 11% of which are singletons. Sequenced material: PBMCs, taken before TCRalphabeta/CD19-depleted stem cell transplant. Every receptor here comes from a child younger than 10 with inherited bone marrow failure, due to receive a stem cell transplant. The CDR3 runs from the conserved cysteine through the conserved F or W. D genes are given only for firm matches. Size values are once, few and many counts, or a class for expanded clones, and some rows have none.

d_call	v_call	j_call	clone_size	cdr3_aa	cdr3_nt
.	TRBV12-3/TRBV12-4	TRBJ1-4	many	CASSLSPRAQEGLFF	TGTGCCAGCAGTTTATCTCCCAGGGCCCAGGAGGGACTGTTTTTT
TRBD2	TRBV29-1	TRBJ2-1	many	CSVGGSASGRAYNEQFF	TGCAGCGTTGGGGGCTCGGCTAGCGGGAGAGCTTACAATGAGCAGTTCTTC
.	TRBV4-3	TRBJ2-7	once	CASSQDTTAYEQYF	TGCGCCAGCAGCCAAGATACAACAGCCTACGAGCAGTACTTC
.	TRBV3-1	TRBJ2-1	.	CASSLNFNEQFF	TGTGCCAGCAGCCTAAACTTCAATGAGCAGTTCTTC
TRBD2	TRBV29-1	TRBJ2-1	many	CSVGRLQREGIEQFF	TGCAGCGTTGGTAGGCTGCAGCGGGAGGGTATTGAGCAGTTCTTC
TRBD2	TRBV12-3/TRBV12-4	TRBJ2-7	once	CTFSLRVGGDSGSTYEQYF	TGTACCTTCAGTTTAAGGGTCGGTGGGGATAGCGGGAGTACTTACGAGCAGTACTTC
TRBD2	TRBV20-1	TRBJ2-2	many	CSASSSGDGELFF	TGCAGTGCTAGTAGTAGCGGGGACGGGGAGCTGTTTTTT
TRBD1	TRBV6-2/TRBV6-3	TRBJ2-7	many	CASSPLGQTYEQYF	TGTGCCAGCAGCCCCTTGGGACAGACCTACGAGCAGTACTTC
.	TRBV7-9	TRBJ2-5	many	CASSSRGRSQETQYF	TGTGCCAGCAGCTCCCGGGGACGGTCCCAAGAGACCCAGTACTTC
TRBD2	TRBV5-1	TRBJ2-5	few	CASQRTSPEGTQYF	TGCGCCAGCCAACGGACTAGCCCAGAAGGGACCCAGTACTTC
.	TRBV7-2	TRBJ2-7	.	CASSPPGALSTKQYF	TGTGCCAGCAGCCCTCCAGGGGCCCTATCGACCAAGCAGTACTTC
TRBD1	TRBV12-5	TRBJ2-1	many	CASGFSSAGQGEQFF	TGTGCTAGTGGTTTCAGCTCTGCGGGACAGGGTGAGCAGTTCTTC
TRBD1	TRBV3-1	TRBJ2-5	many	CASSPPRGRETQYF	TGTGCCAGCAGCCCGCCCAGGGGGCGAGAGACCCAGTACTTC
.	TRBV27	TRBJ1-5	many	CASSFNGHNQPQHF	TGTGCCAGCAGTTTTAACGGACACAATCAGCCCCAGCATTTT
.	TRBV27	TRBJ2-1	many	CASSSSRGPYNEQFF	TGTGCCAGCAGTTCGTCCCGAGGACCCTACAATGAGCAGTTCTTC